A selection of T cell receptor beta chains follows, all from one sample in a study of blood T cell repertoires in COVID-19. This table comes from immunoSEQ multiplex PCR, and its TCRdb copy is limited to in-frame clones, with some not included. This sample carries about 360,000 clones, about 88% of them seen once, and the ten largest clones take approximately 2.9%. Sequenced sample: peripheral blood. The receptors were sampled from a human donor in a cohort sampled during active COVID-19. The CDR3 runs from the conserved cysteine through the conserved F or W. A D gene is named only where the DNA matches it firmly. For some rows the clone size is stated as once, few or many, or as a class when expanded; others skip it.

size: .
V: TRBV3-1/TRBV3-2
J: TRBJ2-1
D: .
DNA: TGTGCCAGCAGCCGACGGGGCAATGAGCAGTTCTTC
CDR3: CASSRRGNEQFF

size: .
V: TRBV23-1
J: TRBJ2-1
D: TRBD1
DNA: TGCGCCAGCAGTCGCCTTCCCCATGACAGGGGAAGTCTTGAGCAGTTCTTC
CDR3: CASSRLPHDRGSLEQFF

size: .
V: TRBV20-1
J: TRBJ2-1
D: TRBD2
DNA: TGCAGTGCTAGTAGGCTAGCGGGAGGGGGGTTTTACAATGAGCAGTTCTTC
CDR3: CSASRLAGGGFYNEQFF

size: few
V: TRBV6-1
J: TRBJ2-5
D: TRBD1
DNA: TGTGCCAGCAGTGAAGTCGAGGGGGCTTTCGAGACCCAGTACTTC
CDR3: CASSEVEGAFETQYF

size: .
V: TRBV2
J: TRBJ2-5
D: .
DNA: TGTGCCAGCAGTGGGGACTCGTACCAAGAGACCCAGTACTTC
CDR3: CASSGDSYQETQYF

size: .
V: TRBV9
J: TRBJ2-3
D: TRBD2
DNA: TGTGCCAGTAGCCGGACTAGCGGGGGGATAGATACGCAGTATTTT
CDR3: CASSRTSGGIDTQYF

size: .
V: TRBV15
J: TRBJ1-1
D: .
DNA: TGTGCCACCAGCAGAGATATTTCGGGAGGGGCTTTCTTT
CDR3: CATSRDISGGAFF

size: .
V: TRBV11-2
J: TRBJ1-2
D: .
DNA: TGTGCCAGCAGCTTATTAGGCGGCGCGGCGAACTATGGCTACACCTTC
CDR3: CASSLLGGAANYGYTF

size: .
V: TRBV4-2
J: TRBJ2-7
D: TRBD2
DNA: TGTGCCAGCAGCCAAGGTGCGGGCGGGACTAGCGTATCCTACGAGCAGTACTTC
CDR3: CASSQGAGGTSVSYEQYF

size: .
V: TRBV28
J: TRBJ2-7
D: TRBD1
DNA: TGTGCCAGCGGGGGACAGATCGCCTACGAGCAGTACTTC
CDR3: CASGGQIAYEQYF

size: once
V: TRBV6-5
J: TRBJ2-7
D: TRBD2
DNA: TGTGCCAGCATGGGACTAGCGGGATTCGAGCAGTACTTC
CDR3: CASMGLAGFEQYF

size: .
V: TRBV5-6
J: TRBJ2-5
D: TRBD1
DNA: TGTGCCAGCAGCTTGGCCGGACAGGGCCGGGAGACCCAGTACTTC
CDR3: CASSLAGQGRETQYF

size: .
V: TRBV6-1
J: TRBJ1-2
D: .
DNA: TGTGCCAGCAGTGAATCTGCAGGTTTTTATGGCTACACCTTC
CDR3: CASSESAGFYGYTF

size: .
V: TRBV6-5
J: TRBJ1-2
D: .
DNA: TGTGCCAGCACGATGGGCGTAGTGGGCTACACCTTC
CDR3: CASTMGVVGYTF

size: .
V: TRBV12-3/TRBV12-4
J: TRBJ2-1
D: .
DNA: TGTGCCAGCAGTTTCTCCCCCAATGAGCAGTTCTTC
CDR3: CASSFSPNEQFF

size: .
V: TRBV20-1
J: TRBJ1-1
D: .
DNA: TGCAGTGCTAGTAAGGAGGGAGGGACGAACACTGAAGCTTTCTTT
CDR3: CSASKEGGTNTEAFF

size: .
V: TRBV25-1
J: TRBJ2-7
D: .
DNA: TGTGCCAGCAGTGAAGGGGAGGCAGGTCGGTACGAGCAGTACTTC
CDR3: CASSEGEAGRYEQYF

size: .
V: TRBV2
J: TRBJ2-3
D: .
DNA: TGTGCCAGCAGTGGGTTAGCGGAACGCACAGATACGCAGTATTTT
CDR3: CASSGLAERTDTQYF

size: .
V: TRBV7-3
J: TRBJ1-2
D: TRBD1
DNA: TGTGCCAGCAGCATAAGTCACGCAGGGGGTGGCTACACCTTC
CDR3: CASSISHAGGGYTF

size: .
V: TRBV7-2
J: TRBJ2-1
D: .
DNA: TGTGCCAGCAGCTCCCGGGGTAGGTGGAATAACAATGAGCAGTTCTTC
CDR3: CASSSRGRWNNNEQFF

size: once
V: TRBV7-3
J: TRBJ1-1
D: TRBD1
DNA: TGTGCCAGCAGTCTAACAGGGGGATCTATGACTGAAGCTTTCTTT
CDR3: CASSLTGGSMTEAFF

size: .
V: TRBV2
J: TRBJ2-3
D: TRBD2
DNA: TGTGCCAGGGGACTAGATAGCACAGATACGCAGTATTTT
CDR3: CARGLDSTDTQYF

size: .
V: TRBV18
J: TRBJ2-5
D: TRBD2
DNA: TGTGCCAGCTCACCAGTAGCGGGAGTAAGCGAGACCCAGTACTTC
CDR3: CASSPVAGVSETQYF

size: .
V: TRBV7-2
J: TRBJ2-7
D: .
DNA: TGTGCCAGCAGCTTATATGAGGGGGATCAGGACGAGCAGTACTTC
CDR3: CASSLYEGDQDEQYF

size: .
V: TRBV11-2
J: TRBJ2-7
D: .
DNA: TGTGCCAGCAGCTTAGGGGCAGGGAGGGGGACCGAGCAGTACTTC
CDR3: CASSLGAGRGTEQYF

size: few
V: TRBV28
J: TRBJ1-3
D: .
DNA: TGTGCCAGCGCCCCGGCAGGGACACAAATTTCAGGAAACACCATATATTTT
CDR3: CASAPAGTQISGNTIYF

size: few
V: TRBV28
J: TRBJ1-6
D: .
DNA: TGTGCCAGCTTGAACAGGGCTCGTTCACCCCTCCACTTT
CDR3: CASLNRARSPLHF

size: .
V: TRBV19
J: TRBJ2-5
D: .
DNA: TGTGCCAGTAGTACGACCGGGAAGATGTCCGGGGAGACCCAGTACTTC
CDR3: CASSTTGKMSGETQYF

size: .
V: TRBV6-5
J: TRBJ2-7
D: .
DNA: TGTGCCAGCCTTGGCCCAGGGATCTACGAGCAGTACTTC
CDR3: CASLGPGIYEQYF

size: .
V: TRBV3-1/TRBV3-2
J: TRBJ2-1
D: .
DNA: TGTGCCAGCAGCCAAGAGACGGGGAGCTCCTACAATGAGCAGTTCTTC
CDR3: CASSQETGSSYNEQFF

size: .
V: TRBV4-1
J: TRBJ2-3
D: TRBD2
DNA: TGCGCCAGCAGCCAACTACTAAGCGGGGGAACAGATACGCAGTATTTT
CDR3: CASSQLLSGGTDTQYF

size: .
V: TRBV9
J: TRBJ2-5
D: .
DNA: TGTGCCAGCAGCGGGATTGGAGGGCACCAGTACTTC
CDR3: CASSGIGGHQYF

size: .
V: TRBV5-6
J: TRBJ2-1
D: TRBD2
DNA: TGTGCCAGCAGCTTAGTGGTTCTGGGACTAGATTACAATGAGCAGTTCTTC
CDR3: CASSLVVLGLDYNEQFF

size: .
V: TRBV7-8
J: TRBJ1-2
D: .
DNA: TGTGCCAGCAGCTTAGGAGGCAACTGGAACTATGGCTACACCTTC
CDR3: CASSLGGNWNYGYTF

size: .
V: TRBV5-3
J: TRBJ1-1
D: TRBD1
DNA: TGTGCCAGAAGCTTGGAGGGACAGGGGAACACTGAAGCTTTCTTT
CDR3: CARSLEGQGNTEAFF

size: few
V: TRBV7-9
J: TRBJ2-2
D: .
DNA: TGTGCCAGGGGAGAGGGCCCGAACACCGGGGAGCTGTTTTTT
CDR3: CARGEGPNTGELFF